This T cell receptor beta chain was sequenced for a study of breast tumors, draining lymph nodes, adjacent tissues. Broader study findings: Data fit most tumor T cells coming from lymph node, expanding in tumor.

Axillary draining lymph nodes of breast cancer patients supplied the node samples. TCRdb redid the calling of the multiplex PCR reads with MiXCR, one entry per CDR3 protein. The sample has around 150,000 distinct CDR3 sequences, 30% to 35% seen once. This clonotype was detected ten times or more. Its antigen is currently unknown. V was clipped by 2 bases and J by 8 bases, with 15 bases between them. The CDR3 consists of 14 residues. Per germline, CDR1 SEHNR and CDR2 FQNEAQ (reference sequence). The rearrangement links TRBV7-9 to TRBJ1-2; maybe TRBD1 (5 bases). This clonotype originated in a female donor with breast cancer. Some clones in this sample may be carry-over from other donors' samples. Sequencing input: axillary lymph node tissue. CDR3 DNA: TGTGCCAGCAGCTTAATTGGTTTTTGGGACGGCTACACCTTC. Residues: CASSLIGFWDGYTF.